The clone carrying this TCR beta chain was found a few times. Its target is unknown. This record comes from a study of cytotoxic CD8 clonotypes in ibrutinib-treated CLL. Overall study: Responses: approximately 25 partial, 2 complete; after median approximately six years, about 15 stayed remitted, some 12 progressed.

Study results and caveats: Having risen at ibrutinib response, clonality had fallen back toward baseline by progression.

Target depth was 1 in 200,000 to 1 in 1 million T cells, about 10x per clonotype. Assay used: immunoSEQ multiplex PCR; TCRdb lists only in-frame clones, some missing. Among around 27,000 clones listed, roughly 59% were seen once. The specimen was PBMCs, collected before ibrutinib treatment. This sequence originates from a human donor with chronic lymphocytic leukemia.

The CDR3 reads CASSRGQGARATEAFF. CDR3 coding DNA: TGCGCCAGCAGCCGCGGACAGGGGGCGCGGGCCACTGAAGCTTTCTTT. The gene calls are TRBV5-1 and TRBJ1-1; 11 bases line up with TRBD1. The germline V gene encodes CDR1 SGHRS and CDR2 YFSETQ. The CDR3 is 16 amino acids. The ends lost 4 bases at V and 4 bases at J; junction bases unmatched: 9.